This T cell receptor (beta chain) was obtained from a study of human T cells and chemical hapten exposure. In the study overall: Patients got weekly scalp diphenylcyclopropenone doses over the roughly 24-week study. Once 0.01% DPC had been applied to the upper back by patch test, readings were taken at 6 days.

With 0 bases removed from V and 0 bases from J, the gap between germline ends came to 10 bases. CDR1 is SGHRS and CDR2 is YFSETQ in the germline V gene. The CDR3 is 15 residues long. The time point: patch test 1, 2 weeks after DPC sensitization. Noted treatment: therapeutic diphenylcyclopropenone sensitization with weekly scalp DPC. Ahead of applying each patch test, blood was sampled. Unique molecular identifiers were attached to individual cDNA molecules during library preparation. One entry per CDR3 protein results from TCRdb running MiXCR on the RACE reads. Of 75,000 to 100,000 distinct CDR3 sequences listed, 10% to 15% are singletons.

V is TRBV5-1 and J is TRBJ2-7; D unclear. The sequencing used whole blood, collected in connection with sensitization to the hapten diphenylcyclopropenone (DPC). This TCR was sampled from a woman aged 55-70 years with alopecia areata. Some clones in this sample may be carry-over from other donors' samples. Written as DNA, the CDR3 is TGCGCCAGCAGCTTGGCGGCCAGTAGCTCCTACGAGCAGTACTTC. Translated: CASSLAASSSYEQYF.